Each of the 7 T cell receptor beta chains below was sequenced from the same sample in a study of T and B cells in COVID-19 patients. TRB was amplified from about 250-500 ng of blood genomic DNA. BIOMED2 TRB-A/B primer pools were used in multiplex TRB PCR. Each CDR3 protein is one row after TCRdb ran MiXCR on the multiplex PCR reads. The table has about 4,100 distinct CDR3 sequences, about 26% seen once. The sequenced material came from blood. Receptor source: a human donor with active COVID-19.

The CDR3 sequence is CASNPTGARNEKLFF. Here the CDR3 DNA reads TGTGCCAGCAATCCGACAGGGGCCCGCAATGAAAAACTGTTTTTT. The chain joins TRBV6-4 to TRBJ1-4; TRBD1 agrees at 8 bases. The V and J ends lost 7 bases and 5 bases, in that order; junction bases with no gene match: 9. This CDR3 spans 15 amino acids. Germline V gives CDR1 MRHNA, CDR2 SNTAGT.

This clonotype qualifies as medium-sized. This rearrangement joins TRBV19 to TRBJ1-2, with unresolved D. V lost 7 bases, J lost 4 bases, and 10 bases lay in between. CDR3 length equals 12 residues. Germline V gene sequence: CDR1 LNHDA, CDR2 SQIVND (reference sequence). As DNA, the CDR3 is TGTGCCAGTACCGGCCTAGGCTATGGCTACACCTTC. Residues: CASTGLGYGYTF.

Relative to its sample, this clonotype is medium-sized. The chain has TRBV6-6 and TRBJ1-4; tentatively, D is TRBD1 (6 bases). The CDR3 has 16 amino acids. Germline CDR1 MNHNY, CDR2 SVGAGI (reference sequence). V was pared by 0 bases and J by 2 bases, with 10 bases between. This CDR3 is CASSYSIGGTNEKLFF. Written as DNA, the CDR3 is TGTGCCAGCAGTTACTCGATTGGGGGCACTAATGAAAAACTGTTTTTT.

Here the CDR3 DNA reads TGTGCCAGCGTTCCCAGCACTAATGAAAAACTGTTTTTT. This translates into CASVPSTNEKLFF. The chain recombines TRBV12-3 or TRBV12-4 with TRBJ1-4; D is unclear. This CDR3 comprises 13 residues. Trimming cost V 8 bases and J 2 bases, with 9 bases left between them.

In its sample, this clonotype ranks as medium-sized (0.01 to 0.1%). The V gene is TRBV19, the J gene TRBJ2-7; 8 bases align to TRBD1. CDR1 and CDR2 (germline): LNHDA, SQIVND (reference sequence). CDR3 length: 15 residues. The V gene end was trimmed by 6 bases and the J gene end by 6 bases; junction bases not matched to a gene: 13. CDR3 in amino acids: CASSQRQGRYGEQYF. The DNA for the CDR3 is TGTGCCAGTAGCCAACGACAGGGGAGGTACGGCGAGCAGTACTTC.

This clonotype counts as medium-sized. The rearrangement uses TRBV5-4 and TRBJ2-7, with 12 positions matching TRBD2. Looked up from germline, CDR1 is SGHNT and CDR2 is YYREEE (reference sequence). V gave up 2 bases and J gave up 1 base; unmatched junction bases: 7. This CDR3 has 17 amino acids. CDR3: CASSLVLAGGISYEQYF. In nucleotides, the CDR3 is TGTGCCAGCAGCTTAGTACTAGCGGGAGGCATATCCTACGAGCAGTACTTC.

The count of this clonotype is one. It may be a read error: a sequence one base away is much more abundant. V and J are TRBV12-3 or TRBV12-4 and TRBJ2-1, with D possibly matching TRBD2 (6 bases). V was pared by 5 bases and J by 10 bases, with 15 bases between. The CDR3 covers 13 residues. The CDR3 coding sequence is TGTGCCAGCAGTCTCCGGGACTTTCGCGAGCAGTTCTTC. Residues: CASSLRDFREQFF.